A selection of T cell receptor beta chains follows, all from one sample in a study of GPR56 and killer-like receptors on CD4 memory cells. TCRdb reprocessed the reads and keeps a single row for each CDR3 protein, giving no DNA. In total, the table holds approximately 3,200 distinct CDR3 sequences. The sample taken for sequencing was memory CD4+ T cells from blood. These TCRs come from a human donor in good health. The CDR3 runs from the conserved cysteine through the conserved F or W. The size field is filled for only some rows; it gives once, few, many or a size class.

cdr3_aa: CASSGEIPTEAFF
clone_size: .
v_call: TRBV2
j_call: TRBJ1-1

cdr3_aa: CAISDVGSYSPLHF
clone_size: medium-sized
v_call: TRBV10-3
j_call: TRBJ1-6

cdr3_aa: CASSIAGTGASGANVLTF
clone_size: large
v_call: TRBV19
j_call: TRBJ2-6

cdr3_aa: CASSGSGRGNQPQHF
clone_size: .
v_call: TRBV7-9
j_call: TRBJ1-5

cdr3_aa: CASSVAGTSQETQYF
clone_size: medium-sized
v_call: TRBV5-4
j_call: TRBJ2-5

cdr3_aa: CASSIPIPRNYGYTF
clone_size: medium-sized
v_call: TRBV19
j_call: TRBJ1-2

cdr3_aa: CASSGDVFGYTF
clone_size: medium-sized
v_call: TRBV6-2/TRBV6-3
j_call: TRBJ1-2

cdr3_aa: CAISGGGFEAFF
clone_size: medium-sized
v_call: TRBV10-3
j_call: TRBJ1-1

cdr3_aa: CASSLGNSVETQYF
clone_size: .
v_call: TRBV5-1
j_call: TRBJ2-5

cdr3_aa: CASSPRGGSDTQYF
clone_size: .
v_call: TRBV7-9
j_call: TRBJ2-3

cdr3_aa: CASSVGLAVFQRTGELFF
clone_size: .
v_call: TRBV10-2
j_call: TRBJ2-2

cdr3_aa: CASSPVWGGINNEQFF
clone_size: .
v_call: TRBV4-1
j_call: TRBJ2-1

cdr3_aa: CASSPPGVHSSYEQYF
clone_size: .
v_call: TRBV25-1
j_call: TRBJ2-7

cdr3_aa: CSAQSPGRANYGYTF
clone_size: .
v_call: TRBV20-1
j_call: TRBJ1-2

cdr3_aa: CASSPSPGGANTGELFF
clone_size: .
v_call: TRBV12-3/TRBV12-4
j_call: TRBJ2-2

cdr3_aa: CASSRWDGLGETQYF
clone_size: medium-sized
v_call: TRBV7-9
j_call: TRBJ2-5

cdr3_aa: CASSPSGTRGDIQYF
clone_size: medium-sized
v_call: TRBV18
j_call: TRBJ2-4

cdr3_aa: CASRRGAGTGTQYF
clone_size: .
v_call: TRBV7-2
j_call: TRBJ2-3

cdr3_aa: CSAQHSGGAYNEQFF
clone_size: .
v_call: TRBV20-1
j_call: TRBJ2-1

cdr3_aa: CASSQTSASGGSYEQYF
clone_size: .
v_call: TRBV4-1
j_call: TRBJ2-7

cdr3_aa: CASSLDFTGELFF
clone_size: .
v_call: TRBV11-3
j_call: TRBJ2-2

cdr3_aa: CASSRAGGTQYF
clone_size: .
v_call: TRBV7-3
j_call: TRBJ2-3

cdr3_aa: CASSSTGSYEQYF
clone_size: medium-sized
v_call: TRBV6-2/TRBV6-3
j_call: TRBJ2-7

cdr3_aa: CASSFDTRETQYF
clone_size: medium-sized
v_call: TRBV27
j_call: TRBJ2-5

cdr3_aa: CSASFQGANYGYTF
clone_size: .
v_call: TRBV20-1
j_call: TRBJ1-2

cdr3_aa: CASSLAGATGELFF
clone_size: .
v_call: TRBV7-2
j_call: TRBJ2-2

cdr3_aa: CASSLDPSGGATDTQYF
clone_size: .
v_call: TRBV11-2
j_call: TRBJ2-3

cdr3_aa: CSADSNEKLFF
clone_size: medium-sized
v_call: TRBV29-1
j_call: TRBJ1-4

cdr3_aa: CASSLANPGEQFF
clone_size: medium-sized
v_call: TRBV7-9
j_call: TRBJ2-1

cdr3_aa: CASTLFGRGGSYGYTF
clone_size: medium-sized
v_call: TRBV6-5
j_call: TRBJ1-2

cdr3_aa: CSVEDRGWGAFF
clone_size: medium-sized
v_call: TRBV29-1
j_call: TRBJ1-1

cdr3_aa: CASSLGGVSVRNQPQHF
clone_size: .
v_call: TRBV5-6
j_call: TRBJ1-5

cdr3_aa: CATSDGGENIQYF
clone_size: large
v_call: TRBV24-1
j_call: TRBJ2-4

cdr3_aa: CASSYQTRGYSVVAGGYNEQFF
clone_size: large
v_call: TRBV6-5
j_call: TRBJ2-1

cdr3_aa: CASSSGLAGASGYTF
clone_size: .
v_call: TRBV7-2
j_call: TRBJ1-2